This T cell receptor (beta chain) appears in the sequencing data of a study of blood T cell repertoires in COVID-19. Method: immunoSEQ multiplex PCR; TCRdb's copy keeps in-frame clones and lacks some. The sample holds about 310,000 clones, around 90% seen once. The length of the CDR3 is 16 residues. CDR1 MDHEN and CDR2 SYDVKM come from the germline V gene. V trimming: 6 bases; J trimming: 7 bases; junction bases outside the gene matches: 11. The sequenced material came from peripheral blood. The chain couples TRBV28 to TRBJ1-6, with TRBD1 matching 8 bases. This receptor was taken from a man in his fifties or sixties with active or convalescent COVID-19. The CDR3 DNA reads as TGTGCCAGCAGCCCCTCCACAGGGGGAACGAATTCACCCCTCCACTTT. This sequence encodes CASSPSTGGTNSPLHF.